The 5 T cell receptor beta chains reported below all come from one sample, sequenced in a study of beta chain features in type 1 diabetes. Overall study results and limits: Across all four CD4+ subsets, people with type 1 diabetes showed modestly shorter TCRB CDR3s.

What these receptors recognize is not known. Of the isolated RNA, all was reverse transcribed, and so the sequenced material was expressed TCRB transcripts. Measured with immunoSEQ multiplex PCR; TCRdb has only the in-frame clones, and not every one. The sample shows 300,000 to 400,000 clones, about a tenth of them seen only once. The sample comprised central memory CD4+ T cells from blood. The origin of the receptors is a man aged 25-40 years with type 1 diabetes.

This clone was picked up many times. The V gene is TRBV2, the J gene TRBJ1-2; D unresolved. In germline, CDR1 is SNHLY, CDR2 FYNNEI. V gave up 2 bases and J gave up 1 base, with 11 bases separating them. The CDR3 has 15 amino acids. The CDR3, as DNA: TGTGCCAGCAGTGAATTAATGAGTGTTAACTATGGCTACACCTTC. This sequence encodes CASSELMSVNYGYTF.

This clone was picked up a small number of times. The chain combines TRBV28 with TRBJ1-2; 7 bases are a match to TRBD1. J gave up 5 bases and V 6 bases, and 6 bases lay outside the gene matches. Germline CDR1 is MDHEN and CDR2 is SYDVKM. The CDR3 loop spans 13 amino acids. DNA for the CDR3: TGTGCCAGCAGGATCCCAGGGGGATATGGCTACACCTTC. It translates to CASRIPGGYGYTF.

This clone was seen more than once but under ten times. The chain recombines TRBV28 with TRBJ2-2, with D hard to call. CDR1 and CDR2 from the germline V gene are MDHEN and SYDVKM. The CDR3 sequence is 13 residues long. The V end was cut by 3 bases, the J end by 9 bases, with 11 bases between. CDR3 sequence reads: CASSFEVERELFF. The CDR3 coding sequence is TGTGCCAGCAGTTTTGAGGTGGAAAGGGAGCTGTTTTTT.

This clone was observed once. The rearrangement joins TRBV7-9 to TRBJ1-6, with a tentative D call TRBD1 (5 bases). V lost 5 bases and J lost 5, with 16 bases in between. The CDR3 is 16 amino acids. Germline V gene data show CDR1 as SEHNR and CDR2 as FQNEAQ (reference sequence). CDR3 DNA sequence: TGTGCCAGCAGCGCCACCACCGGGGGGAATAATTCACCCCTCCACTTT. This encodes CASSATTGGNNSPLHF. The variable domain in full, with the rest retrieved from reference TRBV7-9 and TRBJ1-6, is DTGVSQNPRHKITKRGQNVTFRCDPISEHNRLYWYRQTLGQGPEFLTYFQNEAQLEKSRLLSDRFSAERPKGSFSTLEIQRTEQGDSAMYLCASSATTGGNNSPLHFGNGTRLTVT.

This clone showed up just a few times. The genes are TRBV4-3 and TRBJ1-2, with D perhaps TRBD1 (5 bases). The CDR3 sequence is 14 residues long. CDR1 and CDR2 (germline): LGHNA, YSLEER. Trimming pared 0 bases from V and 5 bases from J, leaving 10 bases between. CDR3 sequence reads: CASSQDDRQYGYTF. CDR3 nucleotides: TGCGCCAGCAGCCAAGACGACAGACAATATGGCTACACCTTC.